The 32 T cell receptor beta chains in this list originate from one sample, sequenced in a study of identical twins. TCRdb redid the calling of the 5' RACE reads with MiXCR, one entry per CDR3 protein. The sample holds 400,000 to 550,000 distinct CDR3 sequences, roughly an eighth seen once. These same records also appear under a second study, on yellow fever vaccine responses in identical twins.

Sequenced material: CD4+ T cells sorted from blood. The receptors here all came from a woman aged 18-29 years in good health.

The genes are TRBV6-4 and TRBJ2-1; 10 bases map to TRBD2. V lost 4 bases to trimming and J lost 5 bases; unmatched junction nucleotides: 2. Germline V gives CDR1 MRHNA, CDR2 SNTAGT. This CDR3 is 14 amino acids long. CDR3 in DNA: TGTGCCAGCAGTGCTAGCGGGAGAAACAATGAGCAGTTCTTC. It yields the protein CASSASGRNNEQFF.

J is TRBJ2-7 and V is TRBV5-4; 13 bases match TRBD2. The germline V gene encodes CDR1 SGHNT and CDR2 YYREEE (reference sequence). The CDR3 contains 17 residues. The V segment lost 3 bases and the J segment 4 bases; nucleotides outside the gene matches: 10. CDR3 loop: CASSSGTSGTKYYEQYF. The CDR3 region has the DNA TGTGCCAGCAGCTCCGGGACTAGCGGGACCAAATATTACGAGCAGTACTTC.

This clonotype occurred many times. The DNA of the CDR3 is TGCAGTTCGGTGGTCGGGGATAATTCACCCCTCCACTTT. Its protein is CSSVVGDNSPLHF. V gene TRBV20-1 combines with J gene TRBJ1-6; D unclear. The germline gives CDR1 DFQATT, CDR2 SNEGSKA (reference sequence). Between the trimmed V and J ends, which lost 8 bases and 5 bases, there was a span of 13 bases. The CDR3 runs 13 residues.

This clonotype was seen more than once but under ten times. CDR3 DNA: TGTGCCAGCAGCTTAGCTGAGACTAGCGTTACCACAGATACGCAGTATTTT. Translating gives CASSLAETSVTTDTQYF. The chain has TRBV7-9 and TRBJ2-3; TRBD2 matches at 8 bases. The CDR3 has 17 amino acids. V shed 0 bases and J 2 bases; nucleotides not matched to a gene: 7. The V gene's germline CDR1 is SEHNR and CDR2 FQNEAQ (reference sequence).

This clonotype was recorded a few times. The rearrangement joins TRBV4-3 to TRBJ2-1; D not resolved. The CDR3 contains 13 residues. Germline V gene sequence: CDR1 LGHNA, CDR2 YSLEER. The germline V and J ends were trimmed by 0 bases and 8 bases, with 8 bases remaining between them. The CDR3 DNA sequence: TGCGCCAGCAGCCAAGATTCCAGTGATGAGCAGTTCTTC. It encodes CASSQDSSDEQFF.

The chain couples TRBV7-6 to TRBJ2-1, with TRBD2 matching over 9 bases. The germline V gene encodes CDR1 SGHVS and CDR2 FNYEAQ. V trimming: 10 bases; J trimming: 5 bases; junction bases outside the gene matches: 15. The CDR3 totals 16 residues. The CDR3 nucleotides are TGTGCCACCAGTTTAGTGCCTAGCGGGGTTAACAATGAGCAGTTCTTC. It yields the protein CATSLVPSGVNNEQFF. Full variable domain (rest looked up from reference TRBV7-6 and TRBJ2-1): GAGVSQSPRYKVTKRGQDVALRCDPISGHVSLYWYRQALGQGPEFLTYFNYEAQQDKSGLPNDRFSAERPEGSISTLTIQRTEQRDSAMYRCATSLVPSGVNNEQFFGPGTRLTVL.

This clonotype has just a few counts. The genes are TRBV15 and TRBJ2-2; a possible D gene is TRBD1 (6 bases). Germline V gene data show CDR1 as LNHNV and CDR2 as YYDKDF (reference sequence). The CDR3 spans 16 residues. Trimming cost V 3 bases and J 2 bases, with 13 bases left between them. The CDR3 here is CATSRLRGTNTGELFF. In DNA, the CDR3 is TGTGCCACCAGCAGGCTCAGGGGCACAAACACCGGGGAGCTGTTTTTT. The entire variable domain, with the rest obtained from reference TRBV15 and TRBJ2-2, is as follows: DAMVIQNPRYQVTQFGKPVTLSCSQTLNHNVMYWYQQKSSQAPKLLFHYYDKDFNNEADTPDNFQSRRPNTSFCFLDIRSPGLGDTAMYLCATSRLRGTNTGELFFGEGSRLTVL.

The gene calls are TRBV11-2 and TRBJ2-3; 8 nucleotides line up with TRBD1. The junction had 6 bases not matched to a gene; V was cut back by 5 bases and J by 2 bases. Looked up from germline, CDR1 is SGHAT and CDR2 is FQNNGV. The CDR3 length is 15 residues. CDR3: CASSPDRVFTDTQYF. As DNA, the CDR3 is TGTGCCAGCAGCCCGGACAGGGTCTTCACAGATACGCAGTATTTT.

This chain connects TRBV4-3 to TRBJ2-7, with 7 bases lining up with TRBD1. CDR1 and CDR2 from the germline V gene are LGHNA and YSLEER. The CDR3 is made up of 15 amino acids. Trimming at V came to 0 bases and at J to 0 bases, leaving 2 bases not matched to a gene. CDR3 sequence: CASSQETGLSYEQYF. CDR3 nucleotide sequence: TGCGCCAGCAGCCAAGAGACAGGGCTCTCCTACGAGCAGTACTTC.

The V and J genes are TRBV24-1 and TRBJ2-5, with 7 bases aligning to TRBD1. Trimming removed 3 bases from V and 3 bases from J; junction bases left unmatched: 6. CDR1 is KGHDR, CDR2 SFDVKD, per germline. The CDR3 is 15 residues long. The CDR3 loop is CATSDVGTAKETQYF. The CDR3 DNA reads TGTGCCACCAGTGATGTCGGGACAGCTAAAGAGACCCAGTACTTC.

This clonotype was seen ten or more times. The gene calls are TRBV5-1 and TRBJ2-6; D is possibly TRBD2 (5 bases). The germline V gene has CDR1 SGHRS and CDR2 YFSETQ. The CDR3 totals 15 residues. V lost 4 bases and J lost 2, with 10 bases in between. CDR3 protein: CASSPSGTGANVLTF. In nucleotides, the CDR3 is TGCGCCAGCAGCCCGTCGGGGACTGGGGCCAACGTCCTGACTTTC.

The chain links TRBV12-3 or TRBV12-4 to TRBJ2-7, with a tentative D call TRBD1 (6 bases). The CDR3 is 15 amino acids. V was pared by 4 bases and J by 3 bases, with 16 bases between. The CDR3 region has the DNA TGTGCCAGCAGTTCTGATCGGACAGAACACTACGAGCAGTACTTC. It is translated as CASSSDRTEHYEQYF.

This clonotype was observed a handful of times. The chain recombines TRBV20-1 with TRBJ2-7; D may be TRBD1 or TRBD2 (8 bases each). With 8 bases removed from V and 4 bases from J, the gap between germline ends came to 36 bases. This CDR3 region has 19 residues. CDR1 is DFQATT and CDR2 is SNEGSKA in the germline V gene (reference sequence). The CDR3 loop is CSTSERDRSQRGPWYEQYF. In DNA, the CDR3 is TGCAGTACATCGGAGCGGGACAGGAGCCAGCGGGGGCCGTGGTACGAGCAGTACTTC.

This clonotype occurred many times. V and J are TRBV4-2 and TRBJ2-7; 9 positions match TRBD1. The CDR3 is made up of 15 amino acids. Per germline, CDR1 LGHNA and CDR2 YNFKEQ. The trim removed 2 bases at V and 1 base at J, leaving 3 bases unmatched. This CDR3 reads CASSQPGTGSYEQYF. CDR3 nucleotide sequence: TGTGCCAGCAGCCAACCCGGGACAGGGTCCTACGAGCAGTACTTC.

This clonotype was seen more than once but under ten times. The genes are TRBV11-1 and TRBJ2-7; 10 positions agree with TRBD1. V lost 3 bases and J lost 5; bases outside the gene matches: 1. The germline V gene encodes CDR1 SGHAT and CDR2 FQDESV (reference sequence). CDR3 size: 13 residues. The CDR3 sequence is CASSFGTGDEQYF. The CDR3 DNA sequence: TGTGCCAGCAGCTTCGGGACAGGGGACGAGCAGTACTTC.

This clonotype was detected a few times. The chain employs TRBV6-6 and TRBJ2-5; D is ambiguous. CDR1 and CDR2 (germline): MNHNY, SVGAGI (reference sequence). CDR3 size: 13 residues. With 4 bases removed from V and 2 bases from J, the gap between germline ends came to 8 bases. CDR3 in DNA: TGTGCCAGCAGTTTGCTAAATCAAGAGACCCAGTACTTC. Translated: CASSLLNQETQYF.

V gene TRBV7-2 combines with J gene TRBJ1-1; 7 bases are shared with TRBD1. This CDR3 is built from 14 residues. Germline lookup yields CDR1 SGHTA and CDR2 FQGNSA. Germline trimming cut 3 bases from V and 6 bases from J; bases unmatched to any gene: 7. In nucleotides, the CDR3 is TGTGCCAGCAGCTTCAGGGGGGGCTTTGCTGAAGCTTTCTTT. It specifies CASSFRGGFAEAFF.

V and J are TRBV20-1 and TRBJ1-1; 8 nucleotides line up with TRBD1. With V trimmed by 5 bases and J by 2 bases, 7 bases remained unmatched. CDR1 is DFQATT and CDR2 is SNEGSKA in the germline V gene (reference sequence). The CDR3 length is 14 residues. The CDR3 loop is CSAGRDRLNTEAFF. DNA for the CDR3: TGCAGTGCTGGCCGGGACAGGCTTAACACTGAAGCTTTCTTT.

In its sample, this clonotype was seen a few times. The V call is TRBV20-1, the J call TRBJ2-5, with TRBD2 matching over 9 bases. Trimming removed 3 bases from V and 4 bases from J; junction bases left unmatched: 9. The germline gives CDR1 DFQATT, CDR2 SNEGSKA (reference sequence). The CDR3 extends over 15 amino acids. CDR3 protein: CSARSSGETRETQYF. CDR3 nucleotide sequence: TGCAGTGCTAGGTCTAGCGGGGAGACCCGAGAGACCCAGTACTTC.

There are a few counts of this clonotype. The chain is built from TRBV5-1 and TRBJ2-3; D is tentatively TRBD1 or TRBD2 (5 bases each). V was shortened by 4 bases and J by 1 base, with 13 bases between the two germline ends. Germline loops: CDR1 SGHRS, CDR2 YFSETQ. This CDR3 spans 15 amino acids. CDR3 DNA: TGCGCCAGCAGCCCACGGGACGCCCGCACAGATACGCAGTATTTT. This translates into CASSPRDARTDTQYF. The full variable domain, in which reference TRBV5-1 and TRBJ2-3 provide the parts outside the CDR3, is KAGVTQTPRYLIKTRGQQVTLSCSPISGHRSVSWYQQTPGQGLQFLFEYFSETQRNKGNFPGRFSGRQFSNSRSEMNVSTLELGDSALYLCASSPRDARTDTQYFGPGTRLTVL.

The CDR3 loop is CSEKTADSYEQYF. In DNA, the CDR3 is TGCAGTGAAAAGACGGCCGACTCCTACGAGCAGTACTTC. The rearrangement joins TRBV20-1 to TRBJ2-7, with D hard to call. Trimming pared 7 bases from V and 0 bases from J, leaving 13 bases between. There are 13 residues in the CDR3. Germline V gene data show CDR1 as DFQATT and CDR2 as SNEGSKA (reference sequence).

Regarding this clonotype: Just one base apart from a much larger clone, this may be a read error. The chain carries TRBV20-1 and TRBJ2-7; D is undetermined. CDR3 length: 16 amino acids. The germline V gene encodes CDR1 DFQATT and CDR2 SNEGSKA (reference sequence). Here the CDR3 DNA reads TGCTGTGCTAGAAGCTCGGGCTTAAAGAGCTCCTACGAGCAGTACTTC. This translates into CCARSSGLKSSYEQYF.

The chain recombines TRBV12-3 or TRBV12-4 with TRBJ2-5; D uncertain. The V and J ends lost 1 base and 1 base respectively, with 13 bases between them. CDR3 size: 16 residues. CDR3 in DNA: TGTGCCAGCAGTTTAGGAACAACGTCAGCCCAAGAGACCCAGTACTTC. Translated: CASSLGTTSAQETQYF.

The J gene is TRBJ2-2, the V gene TRBV30, with a weak D call TRBD2 (6 bases). The CDR3 has 14 residues. Germline V gene lookup returns CDR1 GTSNPN and CDR2 SVGIG (reference sequence). V was clipped by 1 base and J by 5 bases, with 11 bases between them. The CDR3 bases are TGTGCCTGGAGTGCGGGGCGGGGTACCGGGGAGCTGTTTTTT. Its translation: CAWSAGRGTGELFF.

The sample holds a few counts of this clonotype. The chain has TRBV7-6 and TRBJ2-3; 9 bases match TRBD1. The CDR3 has 18 residues. V gave up 1 base and J gave up 2 bases; unmatched junction bases: 10. Looked up from germline, CDR1 is SGHVS and CDR2 is FNYEAQ. The CDR3 bases are TGTGCCAGCAGCTTAGGAAGGGGACAGGGTACGAACACAGATACGCAGTATTTT. It yields the protein CASSLGRGQGTNTDTQYF.

This clonotype was observed a handful of times. The chain uses TRBV20-1 and TRBJ2-7; 10 bases agree with TRBD2. Unmatched junction bases numbered 7, after V lost 3 bases and J lost 2 bases. Germline V gene lookup returns CDR1 DFQATT and CDR2 SNEGSKA (reference sequence). CDR3 size: 15 residues. The CDR3 nucleotides are TGCAGTGCTAGGCTAGCGGGGGATCCAACCTACGAGCAGTACTTC. This codes for CSARLAGDPTYEQYF.

The sample holds a few counts of this clonotype. The gene calls are TRBV11-2 and TRBJ2-7; D may be TRBD1 (5 bases). Germline CDR1 is SGHAT and CDR2 is FQNNGV. V lost 1 base and J lost 4, with 14 bases in between. The CDR3 loop spans 15 amino acids. CDR3 DNA: TGTGCCAGCAGCTTAGTAGGTTCAGGGTCGTACGAGCAGTACTTC. It codes for CASSLVGSGSYEQYF. The full variable domain, completed using reference TRBV11-2 and TRBJ2-7, is EAGVAQSPRYKIIEKRQSVAFWCNPISGHATLYWYQQILGQGPKLLIQFQNNGVVDDSQLPKDRFSAERLKGVDSTLKIQPAKLEDSAVYLCASSLVGSGSYEQYFGPGTRLTVT.

The chain joins TRBV20-1 to TRBJ1-5; weak D call: TRBD1 (6 bases). The germline V and J ends were trimmed by 5 bases and 7 bases, with 18 bases remaining between them. The CDR3 is 14 amino acids. Germline V gene lookup returns CDR1 DFQATT and CDR2 SNEGSKA (reference sequence). In nucleotides, the CDR3 is TGCAGTGCTCCCCCCGGCAGGGGACTACAGCCCCAGCATTTT. Its protein is CSAPPGRGLQPQHF.

This clonotype was counted only a few times. The chain combines TRBV12-3 or TRBV12-4 with TRBJ2-1; weak D call: TRBD1 (7 bases). V lost 7 bases, J lost 4 bases, and 20 bases lay in between. CDR3 length: 16 residues. The CDR3 bases are TGTGCCAGCAAATTCCAATCAGGGGGGCGGTACAATGAGCAGTTCTTC. Protein: CASKFQSGGRYNEQFF.

This clonotype was recorded many times. CDR3 residues: CASTPIGAGLNEQFF. The CDR3 nucleotides are TGTGCCAGCACCCCGATCGGCGCGGGGTTGAATGAGCAGTTCTTC. The J gene is TRBJ2-1, the V gene TRBV7-2; possibly TRBD2 for D (6 bases). The germline CDR1 and CDR2 sequences are SGHTA and FQGNSA. The germline V and J ends were trimmed by 7 bases and 7 bases, with 20 bases remaining between them. CDR3 length: 15 residues.

This clonotype appeared a few times. The CDR3, as DNA: TGTGCCAGCAGCCAAGTGGGGGTCCCCTACGAGCAGTACTTC. This gives the protein CASSQVGVPYEQYF. The chain uses TRBV3-1 and TRBJ2-7; D may be TRBD1 or TRBD2 (5 bases each). V shed 1 base and J shed 2 bases, with 9 bases lying between them. From germline, CDR1 is LGHDT and CDR2 YNNKEL (reference sequence). This CDR3 is 14 amino acids long.

Ten or more counts support this clonotype. The chain joins TRBV7-8 to TRBJ2-1, with 8 bases fitting TRBD2. This CDR3 is 18 amino acids long. With V trimmed by 0 bases and J by 10 bases, 17 bases remained unmatched. From germline, CDR1 is SGHVS and CDR2 FQNEAQ. CDR3 protein: CASSLAQLAGSASEEQFF. CDR3 coding DNA: TGTGCCAGCAGCTTAGCCCAATTAGCGGGGAGCGCCTCAGAGGAGCAGTTCTTC.